Following are 4 T cell receptor beta chains from one sample sequenced in a study of blood T cell repertoires in COVID-19. The data were produced by immunoSEQ multiplex PCR, yet TCRdb's version contains in-frame clones alone and is incomplete. The sample consists of 250,000 or so clones, about 89% of them appearing once. The sequencing input was peripheral blood. All receptors derive from a man aged 35-49 years with active or convalescent COVID-19.

V is TRBV5-1 and J is TRBJ2-2; TRBD2 is a possible D gene (6 bases). The length of the CDR3 is 17 residues. The germline V and J ends were trimmed by 4 bases and 6 bases, with 22 bases remaining between them. In germline, CDR1 is SGHRS, CDR2 YFSETQ. CDR3: CASSSFNGYGGAGELFF. The CDR3 coding sequence is TGCGCCAGCAGCAGCTTTAACGGGTACGGCGGGGCCGGGGAGCTGTTTTTT.

The chain is built from TRBV4-1 and TRBJ2-3; 8 positions agree with TRBD2. This CDR3 has 17 residues. Per the germline V gene, CDR1 is MGHRA and CDR2 is YSYEKL. V was clipped by 1 base and J by 3 bases; unmatched bases: 9. The CDR3 sequence is CASSQGLGGGNTDTQYF. The CDR3 DNA is TGCGCCAGCAGCCAAGGCCTGGGCGGGGGGAATACAGATACGCAGTATTTT.

This clone was found many times. This rearrangement joins TRBV7-8 to TRBJ2-1, with 7 bases matching TRBD2. The CDR3 length is 16 residues. Trimming at V came to 0 bases and at J to 4 bases, leaving 6 bases not matched to a gene. The germline CDR1 and CDR2 sequences are SGHVS and FQNEAQ. The CDR3: CASSLAGSGTYNEQFF. In DNA, the CDR3 is TGTGCCAGCAGCTTAGCGGGCAGCGGGACTTACAATGAGCAGTTCTTC.

The sample holds a few counts of this clone. The chain employs TRBV2 and TRBJ2-2, with D maybe TRBD2 (5 bases). Germline CDR1 reads SNHLY; CDR2 reads FYNNEI. The CDR3 has 14 residues. The germline V and J ends were trimmed by 11 bases and 4 bases, with 17 bases remaining between them. CDR3 DNA: TGTGCCGCAATTTTCGGGGTTGGCACCGGGGAGCTGTTTTTT. Amino acid sequence: CAAIFGVGTGELFF.